This T cell receptor beta chain was recorded in a study of blood T cells in healthy people across ages (dated by TCRdb to the mid-2010s). At the level of the whole study: In model experiments, roughly one uniquely barcoded TCR beta cDNA molecule per two T cells was captured by template switching. To track age-related changes in TCR beta repertoire diversity, the study relied on deep sequencing normalized with unique cDNA molecular identifiers. Four age groups were formed from the donors: young (average approximately 17 years), middle-aged (around 37), aged (62) and long-lived (about 80). To avoid experimental bias, donors of different ages were distributed randomly across sequencing lanes. The study analyzed two additional independent replicas of 1 million unique cDNA reads from the same blood draw for two donors, one aged 18 to 29 and one aged 80 or older. The full study reports these points: As age increased, observed TCR beta diversity per million T cells dropped in a roughly linear way, and a significant reduction was already evident by age about 40. Observed TCR beta diversity correlated strongly with the percentage of naive T cells measured by flow cytometry. The CMV infection status of donors was not known, potentially confounding age-related changes in expanded clonotypes. Compared with the aged group, the long-lived group had more naive CD4+ T cells, fewer expanded clones and increased TCR diversity, a pattern suggesting age selection. Since profiling was done on bulk unsorted PBMCs, naive and antigen-experienced compartments could not be conclusively compared. Estimates of total diversity based on one million sequenced T cells were regarded as lower bounds and as underestimates.

The library relied on 5' RACE. Instrument used: Illumina HiSeq 2500. A second PCR of about 7 to 12 cycles was performed with a sample-barcoded 5' primer and a J-beta primer mix. Each TCR beta cDNA molecule received a unique molecular identifier from a template-switch 5' adaptor carrying 12 random nucleotides. At least 2.5 million CDR3-containing paired-end reads were obtained from each sample. The Mint cDNA synthesis kit, primed by a TRBC-specific oligonucleotide, was used to synthesize first-strand cDNA from all RNA. All cDNA was treated with uracil-DNA glycosylase and then went through a first 18-cycle PCR with the universal primers M1SS and BC2_uni_R. The study's processing was this. Normalization of each sample was performed by random selection of 1 million high-quality reads, each carrying a distinct molecular identifier. Instead of being binned into consensus sequences, reads that shared molecular identifiers were thrown out. MiTCR, run with a Q25 quality threshold and the strictest error-elimination algorithm, handled CDR3 identification, clonotype clustering and error correction. A nonparametric unseen species model with Euler transformation was used to estimate lower-bound total TCR beta diversity. TCRdb trimmed the raw reads at Q25, called clones with MiXCR and kept productive beta chains. Entries that share a CDR3 protein sequence are merged under the most common genes and DNA. The V and J calls were not made by the authors but by TCRdb's processing. Within this sample are almost 800,000 distinct CDR3 sequences, with 55% to 70% of them counted one time only. Together, the top ten hold about 20% of the sample.

Systemically healthy Caucasian individuals from Russia, some 38 in total and aged about 6 to 95 years, were included as donors. About 9.1 milliliters of peripheral blood were collected from each donor into EDTA-treated Vacutainer tubes. Ficoll-Paque density-gradient centrifugation was used to isolate PBMCs, with at least 6.5 million obtained per sample. Trizol reagent was used to extract total RNA from PBMCs, with at least 5 micrograms per sample. For every donor, an aliquot of PBMCs went through flow cytometry to measure the percentages of naive CD45RAhigh/CD27high T cells. This clonotype was counted between two and nine times. This receptor's antigen is unknown. Base quality data are lacking; no much larger clone is found one base away. The TCR was taken from a man younger than 40 in good health. The sequenced sample consisted of blood.

The CDR3 region reads CASSQAGEREQYF. The sequence in DNA is TGCGCCAGCAGCCAGGCAGGGGAGCGGGAGCAGTACTTC. The chain uses TRBV4-1 and TRBJ2-7; matching of 6 bases hints at TRBD1 as the D gene. The CDR3 spans 13 residues, from the cysteine through the phenylalanine. The only DNA kept is the CDR3, 39 bases in frame from the first base. Per the germline V gene, MGHRA is the CDR1 and YSYEKL is the CDR2. V lost 3 bases and J lost 7 bases; the stretch between them is 13 bases long.